This T cell receptor beta chain is drawn from a study of cytomegalovirus exposure and HLA in healthy donors. PCR primers comprised 60 Vbeta and 13 Jbeta primers. Data came from immunoSEQ multiplex PCR; TCRdb stores just in-frame clones and leaves some out. The data show some 190,000 clones, 75% to 85% seen once. The origin of this receptor is a woman in her thirties in good health and CMV-seropositive. Input material: PBMCs.

The CDR3 protein is CASSSGQQETQYF. CDR3 nucleotide sequence: TGTGCCAGCAGCTCGGGACAGCAAGAGACCCAGTACTTC. This chain joins TRBV11-2 and TRBJ2-5; 7 nucleotides match TRBD1. The V and J ends lost 4 bases and 2 bases, in that order; junction bases with no gene match: 1. This CDR3 is 13 amino acids long. CDR1 and CDR2 (germline): SGHAT, FQNNGV.